A selection of T cell receptor beta chains follows, all from one sample in a study of blood T cell repertoires in COVID-19. Data came from immunoSEQ multiplex PCR; TCRdb stores just in-frame clones and leaves some out. Among about 440,000 clones listed, around 89% were seen once. Sample: peripheral blood. All receptors come from a woman between 25 and 40 years old with acute or convalescent COVID-19. The CDR3 runs from the conserved cysteine through the conserved F or W. The D gene is left open where the match is weak. Clone sizes are given selectively: once, few, many, or a class where the clone is expanded.

d_gene | j_gene | v_gene | len | abundance | CDR3nt | CDR3aa
. | TRBJ1-1 | TRBV19 | 12 | . | TGTGCCAGTAGTATGCTATCCGGTGAAGCTTTCTTT | CASSMLSGEAFF
TRBD2 | TRBJ2-7 | TRBV10-3 | 16 | . | TGTGCCATCAGTGATTGGGGGGGAAAACAACACTACGAGCAGTACTTC | CAISDWGGKQHYEQYF
. | TRBJ1-2 | TRBV11-2 | 13 | . | TGTGCCAGCAGCTTATCAGGGAATCGAGGCTACACCTTC | CASSLSGNRGYTF
. | TRBJ2-5 | TRBV7-3 | 13 | . | TGTGCCAGCAGCCGCTCGGGGCAAGAGACCCAGTACTTC | CASSRSGQETQYF
. | TRBJ2-5 | TRBV7-9 | 14 | . | TGTGCCAGCAGCCCAGGAGGGAGCCCGGGGACCCAGTACTTC | CASSPGGSPGTQYF
. | TRBJ1-5 | TRBV19 | 14 | . | TGTGCCAGTAAAATATCGGTGAGCAATCAGCCCCAGCATTTT | CASKISVSNQPQHF
TRBD1 | TRBJ2-7 | TRBV13 | 13 | . | TGTGCCAGCAGCCGACAGGGAGTCTACGAGCAGTACTTC | CASSRQGVYEQYF
. | TRBJ2-1 | TRBV12-3/TRBV12-4 | 13 | . | TGTGCCAGCACCCGGGGCAGGGGAAATGAGCAGTTCTTC | CASTRGRGNEQFF
TRBD1 | TRBJ1-5 | TRBV6-4 | 13 | . | TGTGCCAGCAGTATGGGACAGGGACAGCCCCAGCATTTT | CASSMGQGQPQHF
TRBD1 | TRBJ2-7 | TRBV7-2 | 14 | . | TGTGCCAGCAGCTTCGGGACAGCTCTTGGCGAGCAGTACTTC | CASSFGTALGEQYF
. | TRBJ2-5 | TRBV9 | 15 | . | TGTGCCAGCAGCGTAGCGGGGGGCTCCCAAGAGACCCAGTACTTC | CASSVAGGSQETQYF
TRBD1 | TRBJ2-5 | TRBV5-1 | 15 | . | TGCGCCAGCAGCTGGGGACAGGGTGGAGGGGAGACCCAGTACTTC | CASSWGQGGGETQYF
. | TRBJ1-1 | TRBV6-5 | 12 | . | TGTGCCAGCGGTAAGGGGCTGACTGAAGCTTTCTTT | CASGKGLTEAFF
. | TRBJ1-6 | TRBV21-1 | 17 | . | TGTGCCAGCAGTGCAACTTCCGGGAGGGGGAAAAATTCACCCCTCCACTTT | CASSATSGRGKNSPLHF
TRBD1 | TRBJ1-2 | TRBV24-1 | 14 | . | TGTGCCACCAGTGATTCGGACAGGGGGACCGGCTACACCTTC | CATSDSDRGTGYTF
. | TRBJ2-2 | TRBV12-5 | 14 | . | TGTGCTAGTGGTTTGCTGACAGGTGTCGGGGAGCTGTTTTTT | CASGLLTGVGELFF
. | TRBJ2-3 | TRBV9 | 15 | once | TGTGCCAGCAGCGTAGGAGGGGGGGAGACAGATACGCAGTATTTT | CASSVGGGETDTQYF
TRBD1 | TRBJ2-3 | TRBV18 | 14 | once | TGTGCCAGCTCACCCGGACAGGTCACAGATACGCAGTATTTT | CASSPGQVTDTQYF
TRBD2 | TRBJ2-3 | TRBV6-1 | 16 | . | TGTGCCAGCAGTGAAGACTGGAGCGGGGGCACAGATACGCAGTATTTT | CASSEDWSGGTDTQYF
. | TRBJ1-4 | TRBV6-5 | 14 | . | TGTGCCAGCACGACTTGGCAAACTAATGAAAAACTGTTTTTT | CASTTWQTNEKLFF
. | TRBJ1-5 | TRBV27 | 17 | . | TGTGCCAGCAGTGGGTCGGGCGGGGGAAGAGGCAATCAGCCCCAGCATTTT | CASSGSGGGRGNQPQHF
TRBD2 | TRBJ2-3 | TRBV7-6 | 18 | . | TGTGCCAGCAGCTTAGCGGGGGGACTAGCGGGGGGCACAGATACGCAGTATTTT | CASSLAGGLAGGTDTQYF
. | TRBJ2-5 | TRBV9 | 15 | . | TGTGCCAGCAGCGTAGGAGTAGTCTCCCAAGAGACCCAGTACTTC | CASSVGVVSQETQYF
TRBD1 | TRBJ1-5 | TRBV20-1 | 14 | . | TGCAGTGCTAGTGGGCAGGGGGCTGGTCAGCCCCAGCATTTT | CSASGQGAGQPQHF
TRBD1 | TRBJ1-2 | TRBV13 | 17 | . | TGTGCCAGCAGCCCCACCGGGACAGGACCTATCAACTATGGCTACACCTTC | CASSPTGTGPINYGYTF
TRBD2 | TRBJ2-5 | TRBV2 | 14 | . | TGTGCCAGCTCGCAGAGCGGGGAGCAAGAGACCCAGTACTTC | CASSQSGEQETQYF
TRBD1 | TRBJ2-1 | TRBV29-1 | 14 | . | TGCAGCGGAAGCTTGACAGGGGAGTGGGATGAGCAGTTCTTC | CSGSLTGEWDEQFF
. | TRBJ2-1 | TRBV30 | 15 | . | TGTGCCTGTCCTTCTAGGGGGGGCTCCTACAATGAGCAGTTCTTC | CACPSRGGSYNEQFF
TRBD1 | TRBJ2-6 | TRBV27 | 15 | once | TGTGCCAGCAGACAAACAGGGGCTGGGGCCAACGTCCTGACTTTC | CASRQTGAGANVLTF
. | TRBJ1-3 | TRBV4-1 | 16 | . | TGCGCCAGCAGCCAATCAGGGCCGGCCTCTGGAAACACCATATATTTT | CASSQSGPASGNTIYF
. | TRBJ2-1 | TRBV29-1 | 11 | . | TGCAGCTCACTAACCAACAATGAGCAGTTCTTC | CSSLTNNEQFF
. | TRBJ2-4 | TRBV5-4 | 18 | . | TGTGCCAGCAGCCGTAGATCGACGGGATCAATAGCCAAAAACATTCAGTACTTC | CASSRRSTGSIAKNIQYF
TRBD2 | TRBJ2-5 | TRBV2 | 15 | . | TGTGCCAGCAGCGGGACTAGCGGGGGCAGGGAGACCCAGTACTTC | CASSGTSGGRETQYF
TRBD1 | TRBJ2-7 | TRBV2 | 15 | . | TGTGCCAGCGGACCCGGGACAGGGGATTCCTACGAGCAGTACTTC | CASGPGTGDSYEQYF
. | TRBJ2-7 | TRBV2 | 17 | . | TGTGCCAGCAGTGATGTTCTTCCGGGTCCCGGGAACTACGAGCAGTACTTC | CASSDVLPGPGNYEQYF
. | TRBJ1-4 | TRBV5-1 | 15 | few | TGCGCCAGCAGCTTGGACAGGGCCGCTAATGAAAAACTGTTTTTT | CASSLDRAANEKLFF
TRBD1 | TRBJ2-1 | TRBV6-5 | 12 | . | TGTGCCAGCAGCAGGACAGGGGGACCCCAGTTCTTC | CASSRTGGPQFF
TRBD1 | TRBJ1-1 | TRBV7-9 | 16 | few | TGTGCCAGCAGCCCCCACGCCCGGACAGGAAACACTGAAGCTTTCTTT | CASSPHARTGNTEAFF
TRBD1 | TRBJ2-5 | TRBV30 | 14 | . | TGTGCCTGGAGGCCACAGGGGGCATGGGAGACCCAGTACTTC | CAWRPQGAWETQYF
TRBD2 | TRBJ2-3 | TRBV24-1 | 16 | . | TGTGCCACCAGTGATTCCGCGGGGGGGTTCACAGATACGCAGTATTTT | CATSDSAGGFTDTQYF